The entry below gives a single T cell receptor (beta chain) sequence along with its context. The antigen remains unidentified. The CDR3 sequence is 15 residues long. V lost 5 bases to trimming and J lost 6 bases, with 19 bases between them. The germline V gene has CDR1 PRHDT and CDR2 FYEKMQ (reference sequence). The protocol was immunoSEQ multiplex PCR, while the TCRdb copy is restricted to in-frame clones and leaves out a portion. The table has 70,000 to 75,000 clones, approximately 80% seen once. The data were taken from a study of OX40 agonist ivuxolimab in advanced cancers. Study background: While on treatment, patients had intravenous ivuxolimab at 0.01 to 10 mg/kg every 2 weeks. The study's findings and limits: Antigen specificity of clonally expanded peripheral T cells was not established. CD4+ and CD8+ blood T cells expanded clonally by week 6 at 0.1 to 3.0 mg/kg.

The source material was CD4+ or CD8+ T cells sorted from blood, sampled in a trial of the OX40 agonist ivuxolimab. This chain connects TRBV13 to TRBJ1-2, with D possibly being TRBD1 (6 bases). This sequence was found in an adult with an advanced solid tumor such as melanoma, head and neck, liver or kidney cancer. The CDR3 coding sequence is TGTGCCAGCAGCACCGCAGGGGCCGCCGGGGATGGCTACACCTTC. Translation: CASSTAGAAGDGYTF. The entire variable domain, with the rest obtained from reference TRBV13 and TRBJ1-2, is as follows: AAGVIQSPRHLIKEKRETATLKCYPIPRHDTVYWYQQGPGQDPQFLISFYEKMQSDKGSIPDRFSAQQFSDYHSELNMSSLELGDSALYFCASSTAGAAGDGYTFGSGTRLTVV.